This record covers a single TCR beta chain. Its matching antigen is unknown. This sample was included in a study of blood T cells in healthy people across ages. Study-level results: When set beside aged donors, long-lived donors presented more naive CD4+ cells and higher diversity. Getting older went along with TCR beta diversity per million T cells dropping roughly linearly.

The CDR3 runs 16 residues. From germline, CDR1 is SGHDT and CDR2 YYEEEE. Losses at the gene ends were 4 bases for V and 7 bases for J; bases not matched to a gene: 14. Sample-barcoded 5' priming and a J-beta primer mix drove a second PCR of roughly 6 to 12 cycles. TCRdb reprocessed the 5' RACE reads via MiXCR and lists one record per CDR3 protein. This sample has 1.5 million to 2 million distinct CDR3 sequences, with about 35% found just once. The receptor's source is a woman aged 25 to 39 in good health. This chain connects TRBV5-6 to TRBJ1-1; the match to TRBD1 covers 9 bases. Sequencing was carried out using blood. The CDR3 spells CASSLGTGSVAGEAFF. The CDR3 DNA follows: TGTGCCAGCAGCCTAGGGACAGGGTCCGTTGCTGGTGAAGCTTTCTTT. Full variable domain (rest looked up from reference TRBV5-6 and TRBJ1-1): DAGVTQSPTHLIKTRGQQVTLRCSPKSGHDTVSWYQQALGQGPQFIFQYYEEEERQRGNFPDRFSGHQFPNYSSELNVNALLLGDSALYLCASSLGTGSVAGEAFFGQGTRLTVV.